This T cell receptor beta chain was sequenced in a study of TIL therapy for anti-PD-1-resistant metastatic lung cancer. On the study more broadly: Patients had a median age of 54 years (range about 35-85).

Study-wide results and caveats: Many TIL product clones were absent from baseline tumor, suggesting clonal contraction.

The CDR3 extends over 15 amino acids. Trimming took off 3 bases at V and 6 bases at J, with 17 bases between the two ends. Germline CDR1 reads MGHRA; CDR2 reads YSYEKL. Turning to this clone: What it recognizes is unknown.

This was the immunoSEQ v3 assay. TCRdb's copy holds only in-frame clones and misses some; the assay was immunoSEQ multiplex PCR. The table records some 13,000 clones, approximately 66% of them present only once. Time point: pre-treatment sample, taken before nivolumab and TIL therapy. Tumor tissue came from excised metastases, mostly pleural nodules or supraclavicular lymph nodes. Patients were adults with stage 4 NSCLC. The chain joins TRBV4-1 to TRBJ1-1; possible D gene TRBD1, 6 bases. This sample comprised tumor tissue, obtained at baseline. The sequence was collected from a woman aged 30 to 85 with non-small cell lung cancer. The CDR3 loop reads CASSQQSGQFAEAFF. The CDR3 DNA reads TGCGCCAGCAGCCAGCAATCCGGACAGTTCGCTGAAGCTTTCTTT.